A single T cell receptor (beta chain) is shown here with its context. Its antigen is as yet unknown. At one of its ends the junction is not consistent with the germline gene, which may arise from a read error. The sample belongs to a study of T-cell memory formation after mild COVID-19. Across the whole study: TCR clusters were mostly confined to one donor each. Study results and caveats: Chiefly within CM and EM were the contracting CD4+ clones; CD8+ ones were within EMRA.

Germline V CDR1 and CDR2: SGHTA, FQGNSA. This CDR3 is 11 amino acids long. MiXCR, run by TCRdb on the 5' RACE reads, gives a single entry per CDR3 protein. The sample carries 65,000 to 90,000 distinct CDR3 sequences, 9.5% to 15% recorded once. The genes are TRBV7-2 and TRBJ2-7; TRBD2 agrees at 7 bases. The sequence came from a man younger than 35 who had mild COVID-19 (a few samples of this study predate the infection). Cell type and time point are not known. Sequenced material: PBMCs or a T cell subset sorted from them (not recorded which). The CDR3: CASSLGTRVHF. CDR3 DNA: TGTGCCAGCAGCTTAGGGACTAGGGTACACTTC.